Given below is one T cell receptor (beta chain) in context. Its antigen is not identified. TCRdb's table, derived via immunoSEQ multiplex PCR, lists solely in-frame clones and lacks some. The data show approximately 56,000 clones, with approximately 80% seen just once and 13% to 15% held by the top ten. The data originate from a study of identifying expanded T cells in peripheral blood. Study results and limitations: Differentially abundant clones: 0.95 to 1.5 between replicates, around 17 at approximately 14 days, around 20 at four.

Collection occurred without any documented infections or immune events in donors. CDR1 MNHNS and CDR2 SASEGT come from the germline V gene. CDR3 length equals 13 residues. V shed 8 bases and J 10 bases; nucleotides not matched to a gene: 13. Sequences were obtained from blood. The genes are TRBV6-1 and TRBJ1-1; TRBD1 matches at 7 bases. The sequence came from a person aged 18-69 years in good health. For the CDR3, the DNA is TGTGCCAGCCCGAAAGGGACAGTAAAAGGAGCTTTCTTT. It encodes CASPKGTVKGAFF.